This TCR beta chain was sequenced for a study of T cell changes during pregnancy in multiple sclerosis. This table comes from immunoSEQ multiplex PCR, and its TCRdb copy is limited to in-frame clones, with some not included. Of some 100,000 clones listed, more than 90% are singletons. The germline V and J ends were trimmed by 0 bases and 5 bases, with 13 bases remaining between them. CDR3 length: 15 residues. CDR1 is LGHNA, CDR2 YSLEER, per germline. The sequence was collected from a female donor with multiple sclerosis, enrolled in a pregnancy study. Sequencing used peripheral blood, obtained in the second trimester of pregnancy. The chain is built from TRBV4-3 and TRBJ1-2, with D hard to call. In nucleotides, the CDR3 is TGCGCCAGCAGCCAAGATGGCACATCCTCGTATGGCTACACCTTC. Its translation is CASSQDGTSSYGYTF.